The clone carrying this T cell receptor (beta chain) was picked up a small number of times. Its antigen is not known. Deletions cut 7 bases from V and 4 bases from J, with 15 bases between. This CDR3 comprises 14 residues. The beta constant-region primer was an equimolar mix of two oligonucleotides covering TRBC1 and TRBC2. Ligated cDNA was amplified by four rounds of PCR with nested alpha and beta constant-region primers and SP2. TCRdb ran MiXCR on the UMI-ligation and nested PCR reads and lists one entry per CDR3 protein. The sample shows around 83,000 distinct CDR3 sequences, about 11% of them seen only once. The data stem from a study of naive and memory T cell subsets. Study conclusions and caveats: There was no ground truth to check naive and memory subset results. Activation and differentiation may alter RNA-based TCR counts. A few larger clonotypes appeared in naive repertoires, especially CD8, possibly memory cells re-expressing CD45RA.

The V gene is TRBV12-3 or TRBV12-4, the J gene TRBJ2-3; D may be TRBD1 (6 bases). Sequencing used naive CD4+ T cells from blood. This sequence originates from a human donor in good health. CDR3 protein: CASIMRDRSDTQYF. The CDR3, as DNA: TGTGCCAGCATTATGAGAGACAGGTCAGATACGCAGTATTTT.